What follows are 14 T cell receptor beta chains derived from one specimen sequenced in a study of Graves' ophthalmopathy and Graves' hyperthyroidism. Amplification of the TCR beta CDR3 regions used RNA transcripts (as template). First-round RT-PCR used HTBI primers; second-round multiplex PCR followed. TCRdb passed the multiplex PCR reads through MiXCR, listing each CDR3 protein once. The table lists some 160,000 distinct CDR3 sequences, around 39% of them singletons, with 8% to 10% in the top ten. The sequenced sample was peripheral blood. The origin of the receptors is a man younger than 45 with Graves' ophthalmopathy.

This clonotype appeared many times. The chain couples TRBV7-9 to TRBJ1-5; tentative D call: TRBD1 (6 bases). V lost 3 bases to trimming and J lost 5 bases, with 11 bases between them. The CDR3 totals 14 residues. Germline V lookup: CDR1 SEHNR, CDR2 FQNEAQ (reference sequence). The CDR3, as DNA: TGTGCCAGCAGCTTTCAGGGGCTTGATCAGCCCCAGCATTTT. Its translation: CASSFQGLDQPQHF.

This clonotype was picked up many times. The V call is TRBV7-8, the J call TRBJ2-7, with a weak D call TRBD2 (6 bases). In germline, CDR1 is SGHVS, CDR2 FQNEAQ. Deletions cut 5 bases from V and 5 bases from J, with 13 bases between. This CDR3 is built from 13 residues. The DNA for the CDR3 is TGTGCCAGCAGCCGCGGACTACGCGACGAGCAGTACTTC. Protein: CASSRGLRDEQYF.

This clonotype was counted ten times or more. J is TRBJ2-7 and V is TRBV7-2; TRBD2 might be the D (5 bases). The CDR3 has 15 amino acids. The germline V and J ends were trimmed by 0 bases and 0 bases, with 9 bases remaining between them. CDR1 and CDR2 (germline): SGHTA, FQGNSA. CDR3 sequence (DNA): TGTGCCAGCAGCTTAGCCCCAGGAGGCTCCTACGAGCAGTACTTC. It translates to CASSLAPGGSYEQYF. Full variable domain (rest looked up from reference TRBV7-2 and TRBJ2-7): GAGVSQSPSNKVTEKGKDVELRCDPISGHTALYWYRQSLGQGLEFLIYFQGNSAPDKSGLPSDRFSAERTGGSVSTLTIQRTQQEDSAVYLCASSLAPGGSYEQYFGPGTRLTVT.

The V call is TRBV6-5, the J call TRBJ2-5; D is possibly TRBD2 (5 bases). The germline V and J ends were trimmed by 0 bases and 5 bases, with 16 bases remaining between them. CDR3 length: 16 amino acids. Germline V gives CDR1 MNHEY, CDR2 SVGAGI. The CDR3 DNA reads TGTGCCAGCAGTTACTCGGTCCTATATACGGGGGAGACCCAGTACTTC. Protein sequence: CASSYSVLYTGETQYF.

The rearrangement uses TRBV11-2 and TRBJ1-5; D is unclear. Trimming took 2 bases from V and 7 from J, leaving 9 bases between them. The V gene's germline CDR1 is SGHAT and CDR2 FQNNGV. This CDR3 spans 13 amino acids. The CDR3 loop is CASSLQTGQPQHF. In nucleotides, the CDR3 is TGTGCCAGCAGCTTACAGACTGGCCAGCCCCAGCATTTT.

The gene calls are TRBV6-2 or TRBV6-3 and TRBJ1-1, with D unclear. This CDR3 region has 12 residues. Trimming removed 2 bases at V and 5 bases at J, with 6 bases between. Germline CDR1 and CDR2: MNHEY and SVGEGT. In DNA form, the CDR3 reads TGTGCCAGCAGTTACCGAAGAACTGAAGCTTTCTTT. This codes for CASSYRRTEAFF.

The table lists this clonotype with a few counts. V usage is TRBV2 and J usage is TRBJ1-5; D gene unclear. Germline V lookup: CDR1 SNHLY, CDR2 FYNNEI. V lost 7 bases and J 4 bases, leaving 23 bases between the germline ends. The CDR3 is made up of 17 amino acids. CDR3 coding DNA: TGTGCCAGCACCCTATCTTTTGGGAGGGATCGAAATCAGCCCCAGCATTTT. It translates to CASTLSFGRDRNQPQHF.

The chain combines TRBV11-1 with TRBJ2-5; D might be TRBD2 (5 bases). Trimming removed 2 bases at V and 5 bases at J, with 12 bases between. The CDR3 is 14 residues long. From germline, CDR1 is SGHAT and CDR2 FQDESV (reference sequence). CDR3 residues: CASSLSYGEETQYF. CDR3 DNA sequence: TGTGCCAGCAGCTTATCATACGGGGAGGAGACCCAGTACTTC.

This clonotype has a handful of counts. The chain uses TRBV28 and TRBJ2-7; D is ambiguous. V lost 7 bases, J lost 7 bases, and 11 bases lay in between. From germline, CDR1 is MDHEN and CDR2 SYDVKM. The CDR3 is made up of 11 amino acids. CDR3 in amino acids: CASTRAREQYF. CDR3 DNA sequence: TGTGCCAGCACTAGGGCGAGGGAGCAGTACTTC. Using reference TRBV28 and TRBJ2-7 for the parts outside the CDR3, the full variable domain is DVKVTQSSRYLVKRTGEKVFLECVQDMDHENMFWYRQDPGLGLRLIYFSYDVKMKEKGDIPEGYSVSREKKERFSLILESASTNQTSMYLCASTRAREQYFGPGTRLTVT.

CDR3 bases: TGTGCCAGCAGTTTTACGCAAAGGAACACTGAAGCTTTCTTT. As protein: CASSFTQRNTEAFF. This chain connects TRBV28 to TRBJ1-1; no clear D gene. Germline V gene lookup returns CDR1 MDHEN and CDR2 SYDVKM. Between the trimmed V and J ends, which lost 3 bases and 1 base, there was a span of 9 bases. The CDR3 loop spans 14 amino acids.

Many counts were recorded for this clonotype. The rearrangement links TRBV2 to TRBJ2-5, with TRBD1 identical over 8 bases. V was clipped by 6 bases and J by 5 bases; unmatched bases: 8. Germline CDR1 SNHLY, CDR2 FYNNEI. This CDR3 comprises 14 residues. The CDR3 protein is CASRAGQEGETQYF. The CDR3 DNA reads as TGTGCCAGCAGGGCGGGACAGGAGGGCGAGACCCAGTACTTC. The entire variable domain, with the rest obtained from reference TRBV2 and TRBJ2-5, is as follows: EPEVTQTPSHQVTQMGQEVILRCVPISNHLYFYWYRQILGQKVEFLVSFYNNEISEKSEIFDDQFSVERPDGSNFTLKIRSTKLEDSAMYFCASRAGQEGETQYFGPGTRLLVL.

This rearrangement joins TRBV12-3 or TRBV12-4 to TRBJ2-7; D gene uncertain. Trimming shortened V by 3 bases and J by 2 bases, and 8 bases separated the two germline ends. This CDR3 is 13 amino acids long. CDR3: CASSFGLAYEQYF. Written as DNA, the CDR3 is TGTGCCAGCAGTTTCGGGCTGGCCTACGAGCAGTACTTC.

This sequence joins TRBV6-5 and TRBJ2-5; no clear D. The germline gives CDR1 MNHEY, CDR2 SVGAGI. CDR3 length: 17 amino acids. Between the trimmed V and J ends, which lost 2 bases and 2 bases, there was a span of 18 bases. CDR3 nucleotides: TGTGCCAGCAGTTACGCGACACGACCTCACCCACAAGAGACCCAGTACTTC. Its translation is CASSYATRPHPQETQYF.

This sequence joins TRBV6-1 and TRBJ2-7, with D perhaps TRBD2 (5 bases). The V gene lost 5 bases and the J gene lost 4 bases, with 9 bases spanning the gap. CDR1 and CDR2 from the germline V gene are MNHNS and SASEGT. The CDR3 totals 12 residues. The CDR3: CASSKDLYEQYF. In DNA form, the CDR3 reads TGTGCCAGCAGTAAGGACTTGTACGAGCAGTACTTC.